The rows below give T cell receptor beta chains drawn from one sample of a study of control samples from healthy donors and cancer patients. The data were produced by immunoSEQ multiplex PCR, yet TCRdb's version contains in-frame clones alone and is incomplete. The sample yields 140,000 to 150,000 clones, 91% seen once. The material sequenced was blood. These receptors were obtained from a man younger than 45 in good health. Each CDR3 is given without its conserved first and last residue.

V gene	J gene	CDR3 protein
TRBV5-1	TRBJ2-1	ASSLGTSQYNEQF
TRBV7-9	TRBJ2-7	ASSPKTPTYEQY
TRBV6-5	TRBJ2-3	ASSPERLDTQY
TRBV19	TRBJ2-5	ASSSWDRQETQY
TRBV3-1/TRBV3-2	TRBJ2-2	ASSQDLGVGTGELF
TRBV3-1/TRBV3-2	TRBJ2-1	ASSREGFGFEQF
TRBV2	TRBJ1-2	ASGNPGTGIGGYT
TRBV28	TRBJ2-7	ASTLSGSYEQY
TRBV2	TRBJ1-1	ASSVGLGHRNTEAF
TRBV2	TRBJ1-4	ASRGQSNEKLF
TRBV28	TRBJ2-7	ASSKAGTGFYEQY
TRBV9	TRBJ1-2	ASSGFYGYT
TRBV5-1	TRBJ1-4	ASRGKVATNEKLF
TRBV30	TRBJ2-1	AWNPDRQGSYNEQF
TRBV19	TRBJ1-2	ASWTGGQANYGYT
TRBV19	TRBJ2-7	ASSIRWGHSYEQY